This TCR beta chain emerged from a study of coeliac disease. Looking at the study overall: Coeliac patients had newly diagnosed active disease, refractory type I disease, or gluten-free diet control. Broader study findings: Known gliadin-specific TRB sequences: about 55% of the 18 coeliac samples, only 1 of 6 controls. Most TRB amino acid sequences occurred in only one sample.

Sequenced by immunoSEQ multiplex PCR; TCRdb stores in-frame clones only, minus some. The table includes some 8,900 clones, under 70% detected once. Cells were frozen in aliquots of roughly 500,000, and one aliquot per fraction was sequenced. With 4 bases removed from V and 2 bases from J, the gap between germline ends came to 9 bases. The CDR3 runs to 13 residues. Looked up from germline, CDR1 is SGHTA and CDR2 is FQGNSA. This clone occurred a few times. Its matching antigen is unknown. Material for sequencing was lamina propria lymphocytes from the gut. This TCR was sampled from a woman in her fifties or sixties with celiac disease. V is TRBV7-2 and J is TRBJ2-7; tentatively, D is TRBD1 (6 bases). CDR3 in DNA: TGTGCCAGCAGCTCAACAGGGCCCTACGAGCAGTACTTC. It codes for CASSSTGPYEQYF.